The entry below gives a single TCR beta chain sequence along with its context. What it binds is unknown. The data were obtained in a study of T cells after yellow fever vaccination. The CDR3 loop spans 20 amino acids. The germline CDR1 and CDR2 sequences are SGHTA and FQGNSA. V lost 5 bases, J lost 5 bases, and 33 bases lay in between. As TCR cDNA was made by 5'RACE template switching, a universal primer site and UMIs were added. Via MiXCR, TCRdb re-called the 5' RACE reads, giving one row per CDR3 protein. The top ten clones hold about 3% of a sample with 280,000 or so distinct CDR3 sequences, 7.5% to 9.5% of them seen once. Study outcomes and limitations: At less than 97% for CD4 and approximately 88% for CD8, most primary-vaccination clones showed up again after the booster.

The clonotype originates from a man younger than 30 who received the YFV17D yellow fever vaccine. This chain links TRBV7-2 with TRBJ2-5, with a possible D match to TRBD2 (6 bases). The sequenced sample was CD4+ T cells sorted from PBMCs, obtained 5 days after the yellow fever booster vaccination. This CDR3 is CASSRRTLIVGAGLGETQYF. In DNA, the CDR3 is TGTGCCAGCAGCCGCCGGACCCTGATAGTAGGGGCGGGGCTCGGGGAGACCCAGTACTTC.